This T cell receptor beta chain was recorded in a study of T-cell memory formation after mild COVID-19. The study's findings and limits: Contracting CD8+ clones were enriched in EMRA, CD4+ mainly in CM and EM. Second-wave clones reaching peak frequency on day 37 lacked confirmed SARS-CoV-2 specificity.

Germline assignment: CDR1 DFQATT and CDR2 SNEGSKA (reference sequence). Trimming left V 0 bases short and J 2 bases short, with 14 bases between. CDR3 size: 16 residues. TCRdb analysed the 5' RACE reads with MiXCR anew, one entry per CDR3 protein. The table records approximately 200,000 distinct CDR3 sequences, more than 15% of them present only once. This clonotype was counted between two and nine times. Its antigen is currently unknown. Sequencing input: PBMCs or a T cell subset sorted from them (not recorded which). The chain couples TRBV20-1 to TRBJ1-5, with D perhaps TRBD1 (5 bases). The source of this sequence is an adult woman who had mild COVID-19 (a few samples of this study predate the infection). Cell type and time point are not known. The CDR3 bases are TGCAGTGCTAGAGATTCCCGGGGCAGTCGCAATCAGCCCCAGCATTTT. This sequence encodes CSARDSRGSRNQPQHF.